The T cell receptor (beta chain) under discussion was sequenced for a study of cytomegalovirus exposure and HLA in healthy donors. General observations from the study: An Asian-associated ancestry cluster reportedly showed fewer N-insertions than the approximately 620-donor mean in a later analysis. Altogether, 150 to 200 TCR beta chains were recorded as cytomegalovirus-associated. A later analysis appeared to link common viral pathogens to several of the most significant clusters.

The PCR used 60 Vbeta and 13 Jbeta primers. Using immunoSEQ multiplex PCR, the repertoire was profiled, and TCRdb retains in-frame clones only, with some absent. Among under 200,000 clones listed, approximately 80% were seen once. J gave up 7 bases and V 0 bases, and 6 bases lay outside the gene matches. Germline values: CDR1 LGHNA, CDR2 YNFKEQ. The CDR3 has 15 amino acids. About this clone itself: Its antigen is currently unknown.

The sequenced sample was PBMCs. This clonotype was obtained from a man between 45 and 60 years old in good health and CMV-seropositive. The chain employs TRBV4-2 and TRBJ2-7; 10 bases are shared with TRBD2. This chain's CDR3 is CASSQDELAGSEQYF. In DNA form, the CDR3 reads TGTGCCAGCAGCCAAGATGAACTAGCGGGGAGTGAGCAGTACTTC.